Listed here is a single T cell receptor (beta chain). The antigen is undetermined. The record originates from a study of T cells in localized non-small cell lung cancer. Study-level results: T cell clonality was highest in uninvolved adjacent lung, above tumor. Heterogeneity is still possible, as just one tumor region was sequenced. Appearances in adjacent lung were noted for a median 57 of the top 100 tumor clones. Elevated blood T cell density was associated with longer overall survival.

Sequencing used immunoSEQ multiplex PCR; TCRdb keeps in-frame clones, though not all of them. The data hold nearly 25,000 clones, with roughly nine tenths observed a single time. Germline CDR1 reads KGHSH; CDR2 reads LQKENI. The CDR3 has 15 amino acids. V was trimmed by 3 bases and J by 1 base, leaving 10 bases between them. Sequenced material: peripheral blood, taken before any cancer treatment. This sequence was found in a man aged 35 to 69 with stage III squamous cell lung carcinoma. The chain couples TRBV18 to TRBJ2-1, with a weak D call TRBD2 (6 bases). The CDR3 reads CASSPERASYNEQFF. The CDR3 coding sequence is TGTGCCAGCTCACCGGAGCGGGCTTCCTACAATGAGCAGTTCTTC.